This TCR beta chain derives from a study of early stage breast cancer tumors listed by TCRdb under 2017. Regarding the complete study: Of the 15 or so invasive breast tumors, twelve were found to be estrogen receptor-positive, progesterone receptor-positive and HER2-negative. About 70% of the 12 ER+/PR+/HER2- tumors were invasive ductal carcinomas, while the other four were invasive lobular carcinomas. On average, each sample got about 10-fold read coverage. A total of 2.5 million to 3 million templates, representing 850,000 to 1,400,000 unique clonotypes, were detected across all samples.

Overall results and qualifications from the work: Chain pairing and functional markers such as CD4, CD8 and FOXP3 were missed by bulk genomic DNA sequencing of unsorted cells. Because the cohort was small, a breakdown by tumor subtype could not be done. Repertoires from blood and normal breast were more alike than repertoires from blood and tumor, and in about 85% of the 16 patients, comparing each tissue with blood separated tumor from normal. Enriched TCRB sequences shared across patients were found to be mostly commonly generated sequences that were unlikely to play an important role in the tumor microenvironment. Compared with adjacent normal breast tissue, tumors had higher clonality and roughly 2.5-fold greater T cell density.

The study profiled bulk TCR beta-chain repertoires in matched peripheral blood, tumor and adjacent normal breast tissue taken from about 15 patients with early-stage breast cancer. Before surgery, roughly 5-11 mL of whole blood was collected into EDTA tubes and then processed within 2 hours. Ficoll-Paque centrifugation in SepMate-50 tubes was used to isolate peripheral blood mononuclear cells. For storage in liquid nitrogen, PBMCs were cryopreserved as aliquots of 2 to 4 million cells in approximately 90% FBS with roughly 10% DMSO. The Qiagen AllPrep DNA/RNA Mini kit was used for genomic DNA extraction. Each sample was amplified as two independent genomic DNA replicates: roughly 0.5 ug for blood and about 1.5 ug for tumor or normal breast. TCRB sequencing of genomic DNA was carried out with the ImmunoSeq Intro kit according to the manufacturer's instructions. Multiplex PCR was run for 30 to 35 cycles using proprietary primers and spike-in control sequences for absolute quantification. Single-end 150-bp reads were used to sequence an 87-bp fragment spanning the CDR3 and the flanking V and J genes. Each lane of an Illumina MiSeq using version 3.0 chemistry carried seven multiplexed samples, with two replicates per sample. The authors' analysis ran thus. The vendor's proprietary pipeline handled the raw data processing, merging both replicates into a single result for each sample. A clonotype was defined as productive rearrangements that share the same V-gene family, CDR3 amino acid sequence and J-gene segment. Clonality was calculated as 1 minus the normalized Shannon entropy (Pielou evenness) of TCRB abundances. T cell density was estimated by dividing total templates by the number of input cells inferred from the DNA input amount. Recon was used with default parameters to estimate total repertoire diversity and clonality. A clonotype was considered tumor-enriched if its abundance in tumor exceeded 0.1% and was at least 32-fold higher than its abundance in normal breast. Sourced from immuneACCESS, this table was stored by TCRdb with only in-frame sequences that have V and J called. A share of the clones is absent; for the studies checked, an unresolved V gene accounts for under half, and the remainder has no known explanation. That table is the source of V, J and clone size, and D and trimming were worked out from the DNA. The sample table contains over 15,000 clones; only one count was recorded for about 83% of them. Of the sample, under 2% is held by the ten largest clones.

About this clone: Its cognate antigen has yet to be identified. The sample holds no much larger clone one base away, and base qualities are not on file.

The CDR1 and CDR2 encoded by the germline V gene are SGHTA and FQGNSA. Inclusive of the bounding cysteine and phenylalanine, the CDR3 is 12 residues long. Only the CDR3 DNA is retained, 36 bases long and in frame from the first base. V is cut by 7 bases and J by 4 bases, and the space between the germline ends is 10 bases. This TCR derives from a person aged 65 to 85 with breast cancer. The chain couples TRBV7-2 to TRBJ2-5; tentative D gene TRBD2, with 5 bases matching. Material: blood. The nucleotide sequence is given as TGTGCCAGCAACCGCGGAGGAGAGACCCAGTACTTC. Its protein reads: CASNRGGETQYF.